The clone carrying this TCR beta chain was seen ten or more times. The antigen remains unidentified. TCRdb re-analysed the 5' RACE reads in MiXCR, keeping a single row per CDR3 protein. The data show some 150,000 distinct CDR3 sequences, 9.5% to 12% seen once. This entry belongs to a study of CD8 T cells in ankylosing spondylitis. Whole-study results and caveats: Reportedly, significant enrichment of disease-linked clones occurred in matched ankylosing spondylitis synovial fluid. There was a TCR beta motif, made of fewer than 10 highly homologous variants, that appeared characteristic of ankylosing spondylitis blood.

Germline V gene lookup returns CDR1 MDHEN and CDR2 SYDVKM. V lost 5 bases, J lost 3 bases, and 3 bases stayed unmatched. CDR3 size: 15 residues. The sequence was collected from a female donor with ankylosing spondylitis or in good health (not recorded which). The specimen sequenced was blood, either unsorted or a sorted T cell fraction (not recorded which). The J gene is TRBJ1-4, the V gene TRBV28, with TRBD1 matching 10 bases. The CDR3 is CASSDRGLANEKLFF. The CDR3 bases are TGTGCCAGCAGTGACAGGGGGCTCGCTAATGAAAAACTGTTTTTT.